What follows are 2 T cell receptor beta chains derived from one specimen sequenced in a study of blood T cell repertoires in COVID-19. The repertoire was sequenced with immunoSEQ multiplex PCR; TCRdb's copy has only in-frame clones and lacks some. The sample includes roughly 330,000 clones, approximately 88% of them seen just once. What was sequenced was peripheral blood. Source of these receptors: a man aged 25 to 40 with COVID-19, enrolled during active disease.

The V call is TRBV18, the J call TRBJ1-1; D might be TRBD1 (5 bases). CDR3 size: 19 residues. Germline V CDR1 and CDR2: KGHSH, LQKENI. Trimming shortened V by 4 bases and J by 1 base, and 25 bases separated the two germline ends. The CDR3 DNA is TGTGCCAGCTCACTCCGGACACAACCCCACACTGATTCGAACACTGAAGCTTTCTTT. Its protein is CASSLRTQPHTDSNTEAFF.

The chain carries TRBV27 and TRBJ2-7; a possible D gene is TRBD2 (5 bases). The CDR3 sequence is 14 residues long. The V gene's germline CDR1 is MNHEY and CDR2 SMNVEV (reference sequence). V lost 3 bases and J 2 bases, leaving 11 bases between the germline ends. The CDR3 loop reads CASSLRGNPYEQYF. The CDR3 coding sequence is TGTGCCAGCAGTTTGAGAGGGAACCCCTACGAGCAGTACTTC.